Listed below are T cell receptor beta chains from one sample, sequenced in a study of CD4 T cells in relation to SARS-CoV-2 and coronaviruses. The method was immunoSEQ multiplex PCR; TCRdb's version includes in-frame clones alone and lacks a portion of them. In the table there are approximately 36,000 clones, roughly 80% of which are singletons. The antigens these receptors bind are not known. Material: naive CD4+ T cells from PBMCs, cultured in vitro. The source is an adult with COVID-19. Both conserved end residues are part of each CDR3. The D gene is left open where the match is weak. Some rows have no size entry. The others give once, few or many, or a class for an expanded clone.

d_gene,abundance,v_gene,j_gene,CDR3aa,CDR3nt
TRBD2,-,TRBV6-5,TRBJ2-4,CASSPLSGSANIQYF,TGTGCCAGCAGTCCCCTCAGCGGGAGTGCAAACATTCAGTACTTC
-,-,TRBV6-5,TRBJ2-2,CASHTGETGELFF,TGTGCCAGCCACACTGGGGAAACCGGGGAGCTGTTTTTT
-,-,TRBV19,TRBJ1-5,CASSLMTGVKQPQHF,TGTGCCAGTAGTCTTATGACAGGAGTTAAGCAGCCCCAGCATTTT
-,once,TRBV7-9,TRBJ1-4,CASSSQGRGGEKLFF,TGTGCCAGCAGCTCCCAGGGAAGAGGGGGTGAAAAACTGTTTTTT
-,-,TRBV29-1,TRBJ2-3,CSVYSGRGSTDTQYF,TGCAGCGTTTACTCGGGGCGGGGTAGCACAGATACGCAGTATTTT
TRBD1,-,TRBV7-8,TRBJ2-3,CASSWGWTGGTDTQYF,TGTGCCAGCAGCTGGGGTTGGACAGGGGGCACAGATACGCAGTATTTT
-,-,TRBV2,TRBJ1-1,CASSEGARTEAFF,TGTGCCAGCAGTGAAGGGGCGAGGACTGAAGCTTTCTTT
-,few,TRBV7-9,TRBJ2-2,CASSRQNTGELFF,TGTGCCAGCAGCCGACAAAACACCGGGGAGCTGTTTTTT
-,-,TRBV27,TRBJ2-1,CASSSTRSSYNEQFF,TGTGCCAGCAGTTCTACAAGGAGCTCCTACAATGAGCAGTTCTTC
-,-,TRBV6-4,TRBJ2-7,CASSDLVTYSYEQYF,TGTGCCAGCAGTGACTTGGTGACCTACTCCTACGAGCAGTACTTC
TRBD2,-,TRBV14,TRBJ2-1,CASSAGGPHEQFF,TGTGCCAGCAGCGCGGGAGGGCCTCATGAGCAGTTCTTC
-,-,TRBV10-3,TRBJ2-1,CAISLGVNEQFF,TGTGCCATCAGTCTAGGGGTAAATGAGCAGTTCTTC
-,-,TRBV10-3,TRBJ1-3,CAISVGAGNTIYF,TGTGCCATCAGTGTGGGTGCTGGAAACACCATATATTTT
-,-,TRBV5-1,TRBJ2-6,CASNLEGVSGASVLTF,TGCGCCAGCAACTTGGAGGGGGTTTCAGGGGCCAGCGTCCTGACTTTC
-,-,TRBV29-1,TRBJ2-1,CSVHPMEGLNEQFF,TGCAGCGTTCACCCAATGGAGGGCCTCAATGAGCAGTTCTTC
-,-,TRBV3-1/TRBV3-2,TRBJ1-3,CASSQDGGNTIYF,TGTGCCAGCAGCCAAGATGGGGGAAACACCATATATTTT
-,-,TRBV15,TRBJ1-5,CATSRGEGAGNQPQHF,TGTGCCACCAGCAGAGGGGAGGGTGCGGGCAATCAGCCCCAGCATTTT
TRBD1,-,TRBV18,TRBJ2-2,CASSPSGQGVTGELFF,TGTGCCAGCTCACCCTCGGGACAGGGGGTCACCGGGGAGCTGTTTTTT
-,-,TRBV5-4,TRBJ2-5,CASSLQGGEETQYF,TGTGCCAGCAGCTTGCAGGGGGGAGAGGAGACCCAGTACTTC
-,-,TRBV6-5,TRBJ2-7,CASSYDTPYEQYF,TGTGCCAGCAGTTACGACACTCCTTACGAGCAGTACTTC
TRBD2,once,TRBV24-1,TRBJ2-2,CATSDPREEDGELFF,TGTGCCACCAGTGATCCCCGGGAGGAGGACGGGGAGCTGTTTTTT
-,once,TRBV7-9,TRBJ2-7,CASSLATGSYEQYF,TGTGCCAGCAGCTTAGCCACAGGGTCCTACGAGCAGTACTTC
-,-,TRBV27,TRBJ2-5,CASSLSIQETQYF,TGTGCCAGCAGTTTATCGATCCAAGAGACCCAGTACTTC
-,-,TRBV28,TRBJ1-6,CASTHREYNSPLHF,TGTGCCAGCACTCACAGGGAGTATAATTCACCCCTCCACTTT
-,-,TRBV6-2/TRBV6-3,TRBJ2-7,CASSYATIHEQYF,TGTGCCAGCAGTTACGCCACTATTCACGAGCAGTACTTC
-,-,TRBV18,TRBJ1-1,CASSGRMGEAFF,TGTGCCAGCTCAGGACGGATGGGTGAAGCTTTCTTT
-,-,TRBV11-2,TRBJ2-3,CASSLGPGNTDTQYF,TGTGCCAGCAGCTTAGGCCCAGGGAACACAGATACGCAGTATTTT
-,few,TRBV4-2,TRBJ1-5,CASSQDGGRTNQPQHF,TGTGCCAGCAGCCAAGATGGAGGACGGACAAATCAGCCCCAGCATTTT